Below, one TCR beta chain is given with its context. Its antigen is as yet unknown. This sample is drawn from a study of post-analysis software for immune sequencing data. Study results and limitations: Higher frequency in patients than in controls was seen for about five TRBV segments, with TRBV5-6, TRBV5-1 and TRBV20-1 among them.

Prepared libraries of TCR beta cDNA carried unique molecular identifiers. TCRdb reprocessed the PCR reads via MiXCR and lists one record per CDR3 protein. Here the sample spans fewer than 900,000 distinct CDR3 sequences, under 60% being singletons. The germline V and J ends were trimmed by 1 base and 0 bases, with 14 bases remaining between them. The CDR3 covers 17 residues. Germline values: CDR1 SGHRS, CDR2 YFSETQ. This receptor was obtained from a girl aged 10-17 years with multiple sclerosis. Sequenced material: blood. The chain links TRBV5-1 to TRBJ2-1; TRBD2 might be the D (5 bases). In nucleotides, the CDR3 is TGCGCCAGCAGCTTGACCCCGACTATCGTCTCCTACAATGAGCAGTTCTTC. Residues: CASSLTPTIVSYNEQFF.